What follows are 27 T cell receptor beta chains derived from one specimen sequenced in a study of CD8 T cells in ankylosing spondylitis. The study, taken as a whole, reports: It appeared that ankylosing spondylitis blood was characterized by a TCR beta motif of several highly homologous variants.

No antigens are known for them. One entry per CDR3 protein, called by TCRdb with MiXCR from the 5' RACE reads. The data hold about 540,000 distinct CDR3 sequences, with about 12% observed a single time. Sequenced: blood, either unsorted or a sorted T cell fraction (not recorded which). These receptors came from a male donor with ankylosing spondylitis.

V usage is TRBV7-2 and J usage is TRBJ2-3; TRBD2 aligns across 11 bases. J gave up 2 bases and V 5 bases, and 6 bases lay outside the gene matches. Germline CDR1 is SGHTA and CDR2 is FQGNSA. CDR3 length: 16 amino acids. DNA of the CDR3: TGTGCCAGCAGCCTGGGGACTAGCGGTTTCACAGATACGCAGTATTTT. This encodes CASSLGTSGFTDTQYF.

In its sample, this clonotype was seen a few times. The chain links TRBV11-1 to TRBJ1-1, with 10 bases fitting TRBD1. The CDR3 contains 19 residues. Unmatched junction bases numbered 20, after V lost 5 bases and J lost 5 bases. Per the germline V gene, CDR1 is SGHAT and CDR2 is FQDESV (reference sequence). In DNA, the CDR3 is TGTGCCAGCAGCCACCTCGGGGGGACAGGGGCCACACAGGGGACTGAAGCTTTCTTT. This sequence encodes CASSHLGGTGATQGTEAFF. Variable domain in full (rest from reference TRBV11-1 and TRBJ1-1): EAEVAQSPRYKITEKSQAVAFWCDPISGHATLYWYRQILGQGPELLVQFQDESVVDDSQLPKDRFSAERLKGVDSTLKIQPAELGDSAMYLCASSHLGGTGATQGTEAFFGQGTRLTVV.

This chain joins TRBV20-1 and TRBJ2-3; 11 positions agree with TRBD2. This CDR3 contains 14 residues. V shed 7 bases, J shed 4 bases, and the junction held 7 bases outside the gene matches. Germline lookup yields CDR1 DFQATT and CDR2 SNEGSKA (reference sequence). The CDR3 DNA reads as TGCAGTGGGTTGACTAGCGGGACTTCAGATACGCAGTATTTT. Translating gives CSGLTSGTSDTQYF.

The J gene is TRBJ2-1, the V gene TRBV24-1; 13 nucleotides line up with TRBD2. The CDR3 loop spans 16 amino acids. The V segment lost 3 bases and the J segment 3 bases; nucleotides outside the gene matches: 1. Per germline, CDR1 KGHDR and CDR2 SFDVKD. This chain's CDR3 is CATSDTSGRDYNEQFF. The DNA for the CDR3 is TGTGCCACCAGTGATACTAGCGGGAGGGACTACAATGAGCAGTTCTTC.

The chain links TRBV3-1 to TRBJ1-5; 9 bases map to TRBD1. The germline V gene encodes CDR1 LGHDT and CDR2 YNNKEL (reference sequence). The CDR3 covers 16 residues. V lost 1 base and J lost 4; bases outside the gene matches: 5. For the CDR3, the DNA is TGTGCCAGCAGCCAAGGGGGGACAGGGCTAAATCAGCCCCAGCATTTT. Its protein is CASSQGGTGLNQPQHF.

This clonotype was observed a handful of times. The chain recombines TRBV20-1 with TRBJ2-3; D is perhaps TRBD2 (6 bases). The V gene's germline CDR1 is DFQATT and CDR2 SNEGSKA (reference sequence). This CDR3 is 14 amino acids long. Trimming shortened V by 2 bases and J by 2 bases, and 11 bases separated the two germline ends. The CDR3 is CSARWGRITDTQYF. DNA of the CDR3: TGCAGTGCTAGATGGGGGAGGATCACAGATACGCAGTATTTT.

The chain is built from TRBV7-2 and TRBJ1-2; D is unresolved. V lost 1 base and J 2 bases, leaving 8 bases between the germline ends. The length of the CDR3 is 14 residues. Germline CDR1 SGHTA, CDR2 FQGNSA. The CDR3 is CASSLGARNYGYTF. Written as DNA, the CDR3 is TGTGCCAGCAGCTTAGGAGCAAGGAACTATGGCTACACCTTC.

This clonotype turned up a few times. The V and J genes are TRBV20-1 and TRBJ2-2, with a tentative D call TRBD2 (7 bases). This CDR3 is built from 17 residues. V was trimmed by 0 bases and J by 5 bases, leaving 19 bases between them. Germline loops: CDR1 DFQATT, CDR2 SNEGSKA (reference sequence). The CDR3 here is CSARDKQGAGATGELFF. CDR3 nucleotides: TGCAGTGCTAGAGATAAACAGGGTGCGGGGGCTACCGGGGAGCTGTTTTTT.

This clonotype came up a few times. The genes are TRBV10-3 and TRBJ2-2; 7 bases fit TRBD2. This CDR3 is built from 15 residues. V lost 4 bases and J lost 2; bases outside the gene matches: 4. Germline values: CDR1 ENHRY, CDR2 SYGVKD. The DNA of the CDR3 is TGTGCCATCAGTGGCGCGGGAGATAACACCGGGGAGCTGTTTTTT. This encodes CAISGAGDNTGELFF.

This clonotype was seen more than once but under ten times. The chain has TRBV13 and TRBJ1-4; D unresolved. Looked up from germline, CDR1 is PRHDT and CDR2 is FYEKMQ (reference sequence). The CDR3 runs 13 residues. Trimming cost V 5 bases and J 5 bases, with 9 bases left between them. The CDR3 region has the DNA TGTGCCAGCAGCGCCAACAGAAATGAAAAACTGTTTTTT. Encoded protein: CASSANRNEKLFF.

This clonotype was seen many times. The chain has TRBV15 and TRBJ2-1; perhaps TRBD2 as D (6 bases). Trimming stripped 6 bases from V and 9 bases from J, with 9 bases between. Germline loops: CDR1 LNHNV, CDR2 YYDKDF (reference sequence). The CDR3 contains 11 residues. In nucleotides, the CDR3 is TGTGCCACCAGAAGCGGGCCTGAGCAGTTCTTC. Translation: CATRSGPEQFF. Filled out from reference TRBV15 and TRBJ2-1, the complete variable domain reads DAMVIQNPRYQVTQFGKPVTLSCSQTLNHNVMYWYQQKSSQAPKLLFHYYDKDFNNEADTPDNFQSRRPNTSFCFLDIRSPGLGDTAMYLCATRSGPEQFFGPGTRLTVL.

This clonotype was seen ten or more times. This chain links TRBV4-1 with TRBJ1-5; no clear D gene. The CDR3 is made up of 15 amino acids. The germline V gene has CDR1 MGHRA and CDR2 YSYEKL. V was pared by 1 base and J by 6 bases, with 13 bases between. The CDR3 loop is CASSQVFTDSQPQHF. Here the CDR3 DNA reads TGCGCCAGCAGCCAAGTATTCACAGATTCTCAGCCCCAGCATTTT.

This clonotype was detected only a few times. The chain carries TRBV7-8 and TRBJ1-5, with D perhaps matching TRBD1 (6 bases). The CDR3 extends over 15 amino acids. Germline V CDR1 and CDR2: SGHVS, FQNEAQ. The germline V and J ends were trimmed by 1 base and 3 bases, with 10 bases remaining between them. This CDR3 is CASSLDPGDNQPQHF. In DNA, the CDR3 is TGTGCCAGCAGCTTAGATCCAGGGGACAATCAGCCCCAGCATTTT.

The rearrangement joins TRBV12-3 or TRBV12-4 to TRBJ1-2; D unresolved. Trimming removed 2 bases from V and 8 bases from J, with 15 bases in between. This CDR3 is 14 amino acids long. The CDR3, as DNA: TGTGCCAGCAGTTTAAGGGCCGGGCATGGGGGCTACACCTTC. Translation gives CASSLRAGHGGYTF.

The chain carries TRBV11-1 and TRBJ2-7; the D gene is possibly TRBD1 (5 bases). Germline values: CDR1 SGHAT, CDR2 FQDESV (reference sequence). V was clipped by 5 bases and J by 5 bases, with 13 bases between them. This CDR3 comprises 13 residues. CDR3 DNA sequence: TGTGCCAGCAGCCTGGGGCTATTTGACGAGCAGTACTTC. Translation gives CASSLGLFDEQYF.

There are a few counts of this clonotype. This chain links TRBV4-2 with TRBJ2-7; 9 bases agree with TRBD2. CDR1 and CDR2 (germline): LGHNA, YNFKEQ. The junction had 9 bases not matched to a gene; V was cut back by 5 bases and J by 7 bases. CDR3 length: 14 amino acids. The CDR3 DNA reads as TGTGCCAGCAGCGCGGGGGGGTCAAAACGGGAGCAGTACTTC. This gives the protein CASSAGGSKREQYF.

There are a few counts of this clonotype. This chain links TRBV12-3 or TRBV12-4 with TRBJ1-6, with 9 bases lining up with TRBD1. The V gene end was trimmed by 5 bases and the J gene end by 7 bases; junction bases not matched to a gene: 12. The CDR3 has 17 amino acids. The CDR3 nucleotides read TGTGCCAGCAGTCCCCGAACCCGACAGGGGGGGAATTCACCCCTCCACTTT. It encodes CASSPRTRQGGNSPLHF.

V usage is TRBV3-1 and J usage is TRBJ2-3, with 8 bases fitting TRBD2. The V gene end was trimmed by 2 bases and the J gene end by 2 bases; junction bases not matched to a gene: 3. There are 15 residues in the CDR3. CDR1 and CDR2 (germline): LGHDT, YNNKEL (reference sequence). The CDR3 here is CASSQLAGTTDTQYF. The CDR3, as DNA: TGTGCCAGCAGCCAACTAGCGGGCACCACAGATACGCAGTATTTT.

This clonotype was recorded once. CDR3 DNA sequence: TGTGCCAGCAGGCTTTCTGGGGGCACCTACGAGCAGTACTTC. Protein: CASRLSGGTYEQYF. V usage is TRBV27 and J usage is TRBJ2-7, with D possibly being TRBD1 (6 bases). The CDR3 is made up of 14 amino acids. V lost 6 bases, J lost 2 bases, and 14 bases lay in between. Germline loops: CDR1 MNHEY, CDR2 SMNVEV (reference sequence).

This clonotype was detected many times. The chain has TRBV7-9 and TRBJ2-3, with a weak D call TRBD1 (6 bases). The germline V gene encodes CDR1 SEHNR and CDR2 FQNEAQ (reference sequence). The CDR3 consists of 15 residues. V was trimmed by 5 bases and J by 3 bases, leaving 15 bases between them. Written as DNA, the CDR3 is TGTGCCAGCAGCCGCCTCGGACAGCCTACAGATACGCAGTATTTT. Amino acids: CASSRLGQPTDTQYF. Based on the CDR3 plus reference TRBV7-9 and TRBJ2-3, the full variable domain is DTGVSQNPRHKITKRGQNVTFRCDPISEHNRLYWYRQTLGQGPEFLTYFQNEAQLEKSRLLSDRFSAERPKGSFSTLEIQRTEQGDSAMYLCASSRLGQPTDTQYFGPGTRLTVL.

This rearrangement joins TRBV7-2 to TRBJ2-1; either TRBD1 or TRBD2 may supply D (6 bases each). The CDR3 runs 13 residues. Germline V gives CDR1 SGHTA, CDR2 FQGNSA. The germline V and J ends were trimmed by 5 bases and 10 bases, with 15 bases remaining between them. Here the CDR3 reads CASSPGGPREQFF. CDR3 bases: TGTGCCAGCAGCCCTGGGGGGCCTCGGGAGCAGTTCTTC. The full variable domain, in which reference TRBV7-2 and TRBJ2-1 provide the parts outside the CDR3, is GAGVSQSPSNKVTEKGKDVELRCDPISGHTALYWYRQSLGQGLEFLIYFQGNSAPDKSGLPSDRFSAERTGGSVSTLTIQRTQQEDSAVYLCASSPGGPREQFFGPGTRLTVL.

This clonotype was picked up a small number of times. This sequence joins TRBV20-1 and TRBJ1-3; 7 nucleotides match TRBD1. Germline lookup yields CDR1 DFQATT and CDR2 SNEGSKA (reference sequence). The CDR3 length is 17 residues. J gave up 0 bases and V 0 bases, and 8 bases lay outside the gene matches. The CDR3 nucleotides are TGCAGTGCTAGAGATTTGAGGGGGCCGAGCTCTGGAAACACCATATATTTT. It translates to CSARDLRGPSSGNTIYF.

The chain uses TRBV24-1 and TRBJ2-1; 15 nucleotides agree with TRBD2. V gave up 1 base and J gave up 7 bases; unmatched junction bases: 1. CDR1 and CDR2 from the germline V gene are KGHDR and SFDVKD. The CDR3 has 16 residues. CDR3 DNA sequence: TGTGCCACCAGTGATTTCGGGACTAGCGGGAGGAATGAGCAGTTCTTC. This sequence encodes CATSDFGTSGRNEQFF.

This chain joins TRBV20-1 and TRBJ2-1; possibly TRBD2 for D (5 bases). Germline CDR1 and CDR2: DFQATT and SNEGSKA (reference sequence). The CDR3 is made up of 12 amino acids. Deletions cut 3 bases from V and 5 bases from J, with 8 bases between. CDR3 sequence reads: CSASRADNEQFF. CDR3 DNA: TGCAGTGCTAGTAGAGCGGACAATGAGCAGTTCTTC.

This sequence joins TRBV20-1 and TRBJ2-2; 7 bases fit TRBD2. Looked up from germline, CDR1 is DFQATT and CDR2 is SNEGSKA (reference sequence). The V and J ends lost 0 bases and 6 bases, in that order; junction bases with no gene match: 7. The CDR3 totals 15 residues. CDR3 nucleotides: TGCAGTGCTAGAGAGAGCGGGGCCGCCGCCGGGGAGCTGTTTTTT. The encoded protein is CSARESGAAAGELFF.

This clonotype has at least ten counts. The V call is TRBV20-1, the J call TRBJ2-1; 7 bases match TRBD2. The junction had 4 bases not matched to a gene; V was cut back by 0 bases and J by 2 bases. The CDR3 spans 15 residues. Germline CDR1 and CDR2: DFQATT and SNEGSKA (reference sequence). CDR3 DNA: TGCAGTGCTAGAGATCCTAGCGGCCCCTACAATGAGCAGTTCTTC. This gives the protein CSARDPSGPYNEQFF.

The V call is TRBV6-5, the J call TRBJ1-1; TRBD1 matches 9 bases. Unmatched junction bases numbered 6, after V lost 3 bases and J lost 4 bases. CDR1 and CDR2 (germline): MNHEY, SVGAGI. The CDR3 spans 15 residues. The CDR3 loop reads CASSYFGGQGTEAFF. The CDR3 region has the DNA TGTGCCAGCAGTTATTTCGGGGGACAGGGCACTGAAGCTTTCTTT.